The entry below gives a single T cell receptor beta chain sequence along with its context. Its antigen remains unknown. Genomic DNA belonging to each subset was distributed in equal measure over several immunoSEQ plates. Data came from immunoSEQ multiplex PCR; TCRdb stores just in-frame clones and leaves some out. This table has about 2.2 million clones, 90% to 95% appearing once. The J segment lost 5 bases and the V segment lost 6 bases, leaving 8 bases of the junction unmatched. Per germline, CDR1 MDHEN and CDR2 SYDVKM. The CDR3 sequence is 16 residues long. Positive CCR7 selection of CD45RO-negative cells yielded the naive CD8 cells, and terminally differentiated effector memory CD45RA+ cells were excluded. These data belong to a study of shared clonotypes between healthy human individuals. Across the whole study: Three CD4 naive, three CD4 memory, two CD8 naive and one CD8 memory plate were used per donor.

Overall study findings and caveats: Sharing across four donors was highest in naive CD4 (roughly 5%) and lowest in memory CD8 (0.4%). Exclusively blood specimens were collected; tissue repertoires likely differ.

The sample comprised naive CD8+ T cells from PBMCs. This sequence joins TRBV28 and TRBJ2-3; 13 bases are shared with TRBD2. The receptor was isolated from a young man in good health. Some clones in this sample may be carry-over from other donors' samples. The CDR3 here is CASRSTSGRAIDTQYF. The CDR3 DNA is TGTGCCAGCAGGTCTACTAGCGGGAGGGCCATAGATACGCAGTATTTT.